This T cell receptor beta chain was identified in a study of blood T cell repertoires in COVID-19. Across the whole study: There were acute and convalescent COVID-19 samples, and they came from the United States, Italy and Spain.

The CDR3 is made up of 16 amino acids. The ends lost 5 bases at V and 3 bases at J; junction bases unmatched: 11. Germline CDR1 and CDR2: SGHTA and FQGNSA. Clones were read by immunoSEQ multiplex PCR, and TCRdb kept only the in-frame ones, dropping some. The data contain roughly 69,000 clones, around 80% of them seen just once; the ten biggest clones take up 3.5% to 4%. This clone was counted only a few times. Adults between about 18 and 95 years of age took part from approximately 24 US areas. Researchers sorted participants into cohorts using their self-reported clinical history. Material: PBMCs or T cells enriched from blood (not recorded which). The V gene is TRBV7-2, the J gene TRBJ2-7, with 9 nucleotides matching TRBD1. The sequence derives from a woman aged 35 to 49 with acute COVID-19. CDR3 protein: CASSRVRTGDRYEQYF. As DNA, the CDR3 is TGTGCCAGCAGCCGTGTGCGGACAGGGGATCGCTACGAGCAGTACTTC.